What follows are 3 T cell receptor beta chains derived from one specimen sequenced in a study of persistence of HIV-infected CD4 T cells. This was the immunoSEQ version 4 assay in survey mode. The assay was immunoSEQ multiplex PCR, and TCRdb's table has in-frame clones only and misses some. Among 35,000 to 55,000 clones listed, roughly nine tenths were seen once. This nonspecific control used anti-CD3/anti-CD28 bead stimulation of CD4+ T cells. Responding CD4+ T cells were sorted by upregulation of both CD40 ligand and CD69. Which antigens these TCRs recognize remains unknown. The sample consisted of CD4+ T cells sorted from PBMCs after roughly 18-hour stimulation, taken from a patient who received antiretroviral therapy. The receptors derive from an adult man with HIV who was CMV-seropositive.

The chain joins TRBV5-1 to TRBJ1-5; D is uncertain. CDR1 is SGHRS and CDR2 is YFSETQ in the germline V gene. Trimming removed 1 base at V and 4 bases at J, with 12 bases between. The CDR3 extends over 15 amino acids. CDR3 amino acids: CASSLLGQQNQPQHF. The CDR3 DNA reads as TGCGCCAGCAGCTTGTTAGGGCAGCAGAATCAGCCCCAGCATTTT.

The chain is built from TRBV2 and TRBJ2-2, with TRBD2 identical over 8 bases. The CDR3 contains 14 residues. Germline values: CDR1 SNHLY, CDR2 FYNNEI. V was pared by 6 bases and J by 4 bases, with 4 bases of the junction left unmatched. The CDR3 is CASSGLAGTGELFF. CDR3 DNA sequence: TGTGCCAGCAGCGGACTAGCAGGCACCGGGGAGCTGTTTTTT.

CDR3 nucleotide sequence: TGTGCCAGTACCACAGTCAGGGGGCAACTTGGAAACACCATATATTTT. This translates into CASTTVRGQLGNTIYF. The chain is built from TRBV19 and TRBJ1-3; TRBD1 matches 8 bases. The CDR3 covers 16 residues. Germline CDR1 reads LNHDA; CDR2 reads SQIVND (reference sequence). V lost 7 bases and J lost 3; bases outside the gene matches: 11.